A single sample is the source of the 3 T cell receptor beta chains below, sequenced in a study of T cell changes during pregnancy in multiple sclerosis. This table comes from immunoSEQ multiplex PCR, and its TCRdb copy is limited to in-frame clones, with some not included. The sample contains some 95,000 clones, roughly 92% of which appear only once. The sample in question was peripheral blood, obtained in the first trimester of pregnancy. These receptors were collected from a female donor with multiple sclerosis, enrolled in a pregnancy study.

This chain uses TRBV19 with TRBJ2-7; TRBD1 matches 8 bases. Germline loops: CDR1 LNHDA, CDR2 SQIVND (reference sequence). CDR3 length: 14 amino acids. J lost 8 bases, V lost 4 bases, and 10 bases had no gene match. DNA for the CDR3: TGTGCCAGTAGTACGTCAGGGGGCGCTAGGAAGCAGTACTTC. Its translation is CASSTSGGARKQYF.

This rearrangement joins TRBV19 to TRBJ2-1; 11 nucleotides line up with TRBD2. The CDR3 extends over 13 amino acids. With V trimmed by 8 bases and J by 5 bases, 2 bases remained unmatched. CDR1 LNHDA and CDR2 SQIVND come from the germline V gene (reference sequence). The CDR3 DNA follows: TGTGCCAGTGAGGGACTAGCGGACAATGAGCAGTTCTTC. Its translation is CASEGLADNEQFF. The full variable domain, its missing parts supplied by reference TRBV19 and TRBJ2-1, is DGGITQSPKYLFRKEGQNVTLSCEQNLNHDAMYWYRQDPGQGLRLIYYSQIVNDFQKGDIAEGYSVSREKKESFPLTVTSAQKNPTAFYLCASEGLADNEQFFGPGTRLTVL.

The table lists this clone with a count of one. This chain connects TRBV5-6 to TRBJ2-7; 10 bases are a match to TRBD1. The length of the CDR3 is 19 residues. Germline CDR1 SGHDT, CDR2 YYEEEE. V lost 4 bases and J lost 3; bases outside the gene matches: 19. CDR3 DNA: TGTGCCAGCAGCCCGCGACTGGGACAGGGGTATATTGGGGACTACGAGCAGTACTTC. This sequence encodes CASSPRLGQGYIGDYEQYF.